These T cell receptor beta chains were read from a single sample in a study of blood T cell repertoires in COVID-19. Assay: immunoSEQ multiplex PCR; the TCRdb copy retains only in-frame clones and omits some. The data contain around 150,000 clones, more than 70% of them seen just once; the ten biggest clones take up roughly a tenth. Sequencing used peripheral blood. These receptor sequences come from a man in his fifties with active or convalescent COVID-19. CDR3s include the opening cysteine and the closing phenylalanine or tryptophan. A D gene is named only where the DNA matches it firmly. The size entry is marked missing in some rows and otherwise reads once, few, many or a size class.

size,J,D,V,CDR3,DNA
NA,TRBJ2-7,TRBD1,TRBV7-9,CASSLAGTGIYEQYF,TGTGCCAGCAGCTTAGCAGGGACAGGGATCTACGAGCAGTACTTC
NA,TRBJ2-1,NA,TRBV9,CASSVLGLAAYNEQFF,TGTGCCAGCAGCGTATTAGGGCTAGCCGCCTACAATGAGCAGTTCTTC
few,TRBJ2-7,TRBD1,TRBV6-2/TRBV6-3,CASSYPTDRVQYEQYF,TGTGCCAGCAGTTACCCGACGGACAGGGTTCAATACGAGCAGTACTTC
NA,TRBJ1-5,NA,TRBV6-5,CASSSRGDQPQHF,TGTGCCAGCAGTTCGCGGGGCGATCAGCCCCAGCATTTT
NA,TRBJ2-1,TRBD2,TRBV2,CASKFSGRTPNEQFF,TGTGCCAGCAAATTTAGCGGGAGAACGCCCAATGAGCAGTTCTTC
NA,TRBJ1-1,TRBD1,TRBV19,CASRTGGSEAFF,TGTGCCAGTAGAACAGGGGGCTCTGAAGCTTTCTTT
NA,TRBJ1-1,NA,TRBV6-6,CASTNGRGEAFF,TGTGCCAGCACCAACGGTCGGGGGGAAGCTTTCTTT
NA,TRBJ2-1,TRBD1,TRBV6-5,CASSSTGGREFF,TGTGCCAGCAGTTCGACAGGGGGTAGGGAGTTCTTC
once,TRBJ2-1,TRBD2,TRBV15,CATSRLPPTSGSTWGNEQFF,TGTGCCACCAGCAGACTTCCCCCCACTAGCGGGAGCACCTGGGGGAATGAGCAGTTCTTC
NA,TRBJ1-1,NA,TRBV29-1,CSVERAGLNTEAFF,TGCAGCGTTGAACGCGCAGGGCTGAACACTGAAGCTTTCTTT
NA,TRBJ2-7,TRBD1,TRBV7-9,CASSFPGQGVYEQYF,TGTGCCAGCAGCTTCCCGGGACAGGGAGTCTACGAGCAGTACTTC
NA,TRBJ2-1,TRBD2,TRBV7-2,CASSPRTSGYNEQFF,TGTGCCAGCAGCCCCAGGACTAGCGGTTACAATGAGCAGTTCTTC
NA,TRBJ1-1,TRBD1,TRBV19,CASSGDRGMTEAFF,TGTGCCAGTAGTGGGGACAGGGGTATGACTGAAGCTTTCTTT
NA,TRBJ2-7,TRBD1,TRBV6-6,CASSSRQGADEQYF,TGTGCCAGCAGTTCCAGACAGGGGGCTGACGAGCAGTACTTC
NA,TRBJ1-5,TRBD1,TRBV5-6,CASSRRDRVHQPQHF,TGTGCCAGCAGCCGGAGGGACAGGGTCCATCAGCCCCAGCATTTT
NA,TRBJ2-7,TRBD2,TRBV4-1,CASSNLAGGSREQYF,TGCGCCAGCAGCAATCTAGCGGGAGGGTCCCGCGAGCAGTACTTC
NA,TRBJ1-1,NA,TRBV5-4,CASSPTLQFRNTEAFF,TGTGCCAGCAGCCCCACCCTACAGTTCCGGAACACTGAAGCTTTCTTT
once,TRBJ2-2,NA,TRBV11-2,CASSLDWLTGELFF,TGTGCCAGCAGCTTAGATTGGCTCACCGGGGAGCTGTTTTTT
NA,TRBJ2-1,NA,TRBV6-5,CASSYSASYNEQFF,TGTGCCAGCAGTTACTCGGCCTCCTACAATGAGCAGTTCTTC
NA,TRBJ2-5,NA,TRBV28,CASSFLHTQETQYF,TGTGCCAGCAGTTTCTTACATACCCAAGAGACCCAGTACTTC
NA,TRBJ1-1,TRBD1,TRBV30,CAWSVLGQLNTEAFF,TGTGCCTGGAGTGTATTGGGACAGTTGAACACTGAAGCTTTCTTT
NA,TRBJ2-5,NA,TRBV21-1,CASSTRTGTLRGETQYF,TGTGCCAGCAGCACGAGGACCGGGACTCTCCGCGGGGAGACCCAGTACTTC
NA,TRBJ1-2,TRBD1,TRBV28,CASSPGGSYGYTF,TGTGCCAGCAGCCCAGGGGGTAGCTATGGCTACACCTTC
NA,TRBJ2-5,NA,TRBV12-3/TRBV12-4,CASSRSTGETQYF,TGTGCCAGCAGTAGGAGTACCGGGGAGACCCAGTACTTC
NA,TRBJ2-2,TRBD1,TRBV24-1,CATSEAGGWTGELFF,TGTGCCACCAGTGAGGCAGGGGGCTGGACCGGGGAGCTGTTTTTT
NA,TRBJ1-2,TRBD1,TRBV5-6,CASRHRTGVGYTF,TGTGCCAGCAGGCATAGGACAGGGGTTGGCTACACCTTC